This TCR beta chain was observed in a study of shared clonotypes between healthy human individuals. The data were produced by immunoSEQ multiplex PCR, yet TCRdb's version contains in-frame clones alone and is incomplete. This table holds roughly 700,000 clones, roughly 70% found once. Within Nashville, Tennessee resided all donors, each a Caucasian adult. Between the trimmed V and J ends, which lost 0 bases and 0 bases, there was a span of 14 bases. Germline-derived CDR1 and CDR2 are MGHRA and YSYEKL. The CDR3 totals 17 residues. This clonotype originated in a young woman in good health. The sample taken for sequencing was memory CD4+ T cells sorted from blood. Subset: CD45RA-negative fraction. The chain employs TRBV4-1 and TRBJ1-1; D perhaps matches TRBD1 (5 bases). The CDR3 region is CASSQDPRQSMNTEAFF. The DNA for the CDR3 is TGCGCCAGCAGCCAAGATCCCCGACAGAGTATGAACACTGAAGCTTTCTTT.